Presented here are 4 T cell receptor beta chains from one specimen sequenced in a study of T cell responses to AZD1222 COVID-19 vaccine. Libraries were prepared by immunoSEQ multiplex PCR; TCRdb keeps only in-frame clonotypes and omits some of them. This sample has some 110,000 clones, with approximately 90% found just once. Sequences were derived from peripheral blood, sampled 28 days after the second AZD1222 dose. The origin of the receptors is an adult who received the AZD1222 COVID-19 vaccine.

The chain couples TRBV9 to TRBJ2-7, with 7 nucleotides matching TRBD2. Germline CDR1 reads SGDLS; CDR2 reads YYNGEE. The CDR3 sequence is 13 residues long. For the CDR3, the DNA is TGTGCGAGCGCGGGGGTGGGCTCCTACGAGCAGTACTTC. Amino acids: CASAGVGSYEQYF.

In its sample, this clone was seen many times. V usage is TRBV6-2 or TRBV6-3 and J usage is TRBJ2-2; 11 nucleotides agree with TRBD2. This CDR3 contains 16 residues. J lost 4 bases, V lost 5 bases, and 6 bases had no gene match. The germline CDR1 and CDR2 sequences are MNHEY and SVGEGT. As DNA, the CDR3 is TGTGCCAGCAGTGAGACTAGCGGGATGTCCACCGGGGAGCTGTTTTTT. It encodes CASSETSGMSTGELFF.

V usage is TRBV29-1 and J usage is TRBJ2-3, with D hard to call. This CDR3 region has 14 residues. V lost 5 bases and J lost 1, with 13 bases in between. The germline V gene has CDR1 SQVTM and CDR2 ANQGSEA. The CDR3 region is CSVSAKTGTDTQYF. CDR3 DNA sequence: TGCAGCGTTTCCGCGAAAACGGGCACAGATACGCAGTATTTT.

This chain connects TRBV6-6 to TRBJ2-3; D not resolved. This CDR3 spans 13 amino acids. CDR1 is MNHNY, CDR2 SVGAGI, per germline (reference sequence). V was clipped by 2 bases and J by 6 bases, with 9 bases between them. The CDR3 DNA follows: TGTGCCAGCAGTTACCCCATTGGGGATACGCAGTATTTT. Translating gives CASSYPIGDTQYF.